This T cell receptor beta chain was obtained from a study of PD-1 blockade in classical Hodgkin lymphoma. Study-level results: It was CD4+ TCR diversity, not CD8+, that rose significantly by C4D1. For complete responders, baseline diversity was comparable to that of newly diagnosed patients. Compared with healthy donors, newly diagnosed patients reportedly showed lower baseline TCR diversity.

This clone was counted once. Its specificity is unknown. Some clones are missing from TCRdb's copy, which holds only in-frame ones; the method was immunoSEQ multiplex PCR. Of about 2,500 clones in the sample, roughly 55% are singletons; the top ten hold approximately 50%. CDR1 SQVTM and CDR2 ANQGSEA come from the germline V gene. The V end was cut by 2 bases, the J end by 9 bases, with 22 bases between. The CDR3 extends over 15 amino acids. Time point in this sample: cycle 4 day 1 (C4D1), after around six weeks of nivolumab. Exposure to brentuximab vedotin varied, and each patient had relapsed following autologous stem cell transplantation. Magnetic negative selection of thawed PBMCs yielded the CD8+ T cells. Best responses included complete response and partial response; otherwise, the best response was progressive disease.

This clonotype was obtained from a human donor with classical Hodgkin lymphoma. This material consisted of CD8+ T cells from blood, taken before the fourth cycle of nivolumab. J is TRBJ1-1 and V is TRBV29-1; D call uncertain. The CDR3 reads CSVERPSHSVFQAFF. The DNA for the CDR3 is TGCAGCGTTGAACGTCCCTCCCACAGCGTTTTTCAAGCTTTCTTT.